This T cell receptor (beta chain) was retrieved from a study of cytomegalovirus exposure and HLA in healthy donors. Study conclusions and caveats: When the data were analyzed later, several of the most significant clusters appeared to be linked to common viral pathogens. Cytomegalovirus-associated TCR beta chains were listed, numbering some 150. A later analysis linked a missense DCLRE1C variant to TCR beta V- and J-gene trimming. Within a later analysis, the majority of CMV-associated TCR beta chains appeared HLA-restricted.

The germline CDR1 and CDR2 sequences are ENHRY and SYGVKD. The CDR3 spans 14 residues. The V gene end was trimmed by 3 bases and the J gene end by 4 bases; junction bases not matched to a gene: 6. On this clone itself: As yet, its antigen is unknown.

The PCR was carried out with 60 Vbeta primers and 13 Jbeta primers. Sequencing was performed with immunoSEQ multiplex PCR; in TCRdb, only in-frame clones are kept and a portion is missing. The sample contains under 200,000 clones, roughly 80% of which appear only once. The specimen sequenced was PBMCs. The rearrangement joins TRBV10-3 to TRBJ2-7, with 7 bases matching TRBD1. The receptor was derived from a woman aged 45-65 years in good health and CMV-seropositive. In nucleotides, the CDR3 is TGTGCCATCAGTGAAAAGGGACAGAGTTACGAGCAGTACTTC. Translated: CAISEKGQSYEQYF.